This T cell receptor beta chain comes out of a study of OX40 agonist ivuxolimab in advanced cancers. The study's findings and limits: Expanded clones belonging to CD8+ T cells outnumbered, on average, those of CD4+. Doses of 0.1 to 3.0 mg/kg were accompanied by clonal expansion of CD4+ and CD8+ blood T cells by week 6.

The CDR3 covers 11 residues. Between the trimmed V and J ends, which lost 8 bases and 5 bases, there was a span of 9 bases. Germline loops: CDR1 SNHLY, CDR2 FYNNEI. Profiling relied on immunoSEQ multiplex PCR, and the TCRdb table lists in-frame clones only, not all of them. This table has about 26,000 clones, around 79% appearing once. As to this clone: Its cognate antigen is unknown.

The rearrangement uses TRBV2 and TRBJ1-1; the D is unclear. Sample: CD4+ or CD8+ T cells sorted from blood, taken in a trial of the OX40 agonist ivuxolimab. The receptor was isolated from an adult with an advanced solid tumor such as melanoma, head and neck, liver or kidney cancer. CDR3: CASFGLTEAFF. In DNA, the CDR3 is TGTGCCAGCTTCGGGTTGACTGAAGCTTTCTTT.